This T cell receptor (beta chain) was recorded in a study of OX40 agonist ivuxolimab in advanced cancers. Study conclusions and caveats: CD4+ T cells averaged fewer expanded clones than CD8+ T cells. Those patients achieving a partial response at 0.1-3.0 mg/kg showed among the lowest clonal expansion.

Assay: immunoSEQ multiplex PCR; the TCRdb copy retains only in-frame clones and omits some. The sample includes 50,000 to 80,000 clones, about 89% seen only once; the top ten take approximately 5.2%. Comment on this clone: Its specificity is unknown.

Enrollment shut out patients with autoimmune disease history or systemic immunosuppression. Trimming took off 4 bases at V and 2 bases at J, with 15 bases between the two ends. The germline V gene has CDR1 MNHEY and CDR2 SMNVEV (reference sequence). The CDR3 totals 15 residues. V is TRBV27 and J is TRBJ2-7; D uncertain. This specimen consisted of CD4+ or CD8+ T cells sorted from blood, obtained in a trial of the OX40 agonist ivuxolimab. This clonotype originated in an adult with an advanced solid tumor such as melanoma, head and neck, liver or kidney cancer. This CDR3 reads CASSSLPLAAYEQYF. As DNA, the CDR3 is TGTGCCAGCAGTTCCCTCCCCCTTGCGGCCTACGAGCAGTACTTC.